This TCR beta chain was sequenced in a study of blood T cell repertoires in COVID-19. Study-wide background: Researchers got acute and convalescent COVID-19 samples from the United States, Italy and Spain.

Deletions cut 3 bases from V and 1 base from J, with 6 bases between. This CDR3 region has 13 residues. CDR1 is SGHAT, CDR2 FQDESV, per germline (reference sequence). Those enrolled, adults aged roughly 18 to 90 years, came from around 25 US areas. In assigning cohorts, the study relied on participant-reported clinical history. As originally analysed: For nucleated cells, counts were estimated from reference gene primer amplification. Produced via immunoSEQ multiplex PCR; TCRdb's table is partial and in-frame only. V and J calls and clone size are copied from that table; D and trimming were computed from the DNA. Of 200,000 to 250,000 clones in the sample, 85% to 90% are singletons; the top ten hold about 3%.

This chain joins TRBV11-1 and TRBJ1-1; perhaps TRBD1 as D (5 bases). This clonotype was sampled from a woman aged 18-29 years in a cohort exposed to, infected with or recovered from COVID-19 (not recorded which). Sequencing was carried out using PBMCs or T cells enriched from blood (not recorded which). DNA for the CDR3: TGTGCCAGCAGCTTCCAGGGGAACACTGAAGCTTTCTTT. Its protein is CASSFQGNTEAFF.